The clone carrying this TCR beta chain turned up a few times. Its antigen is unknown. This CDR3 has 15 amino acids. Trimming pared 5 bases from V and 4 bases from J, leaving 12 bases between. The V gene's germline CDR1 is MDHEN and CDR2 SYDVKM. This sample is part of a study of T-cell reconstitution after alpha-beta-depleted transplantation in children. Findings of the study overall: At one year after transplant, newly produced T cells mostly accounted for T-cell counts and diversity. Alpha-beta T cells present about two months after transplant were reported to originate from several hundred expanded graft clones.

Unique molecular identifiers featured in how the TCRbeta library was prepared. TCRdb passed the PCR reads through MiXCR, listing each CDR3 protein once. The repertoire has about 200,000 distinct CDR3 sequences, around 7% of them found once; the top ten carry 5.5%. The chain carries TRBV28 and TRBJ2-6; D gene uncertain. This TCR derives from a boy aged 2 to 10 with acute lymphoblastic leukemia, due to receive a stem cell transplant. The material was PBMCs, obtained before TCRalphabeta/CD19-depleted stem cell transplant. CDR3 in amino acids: CASSGQGRGANVLTF. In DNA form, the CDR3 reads TGTGCCAGCAGTGGCCAAGGGCGAGGGGCCAACGTCCTGACTTTC.